The next 8 T cell receptor beta chains were all read from a single sample in a study of breast tumors, draining lymph nodes, adjacent tissues. Each CDR3 protein is one row after TCRdb ran MiXCR on the multiplex PCR reads. Of roughly 130,000 distinct CDR3 sequences listed, just under 20% are singletons. The lymph nodes were axillary draining lymph nodes from breast cancer patients. The sequenced material came from axillary lymph node tissue. The receptors derive from a female donor with breast cancer. Some clones in this sample may be carry-over from other donors' samples.

In this sample, this clonotype turned up a few times. One junction end does not reproduce the germline sequence, and a read error may be involved. The J gene is TRBJ2-7, the V gene TRBV5-8, with 7 bases identical to TRBD2. Germline loops: CDR1 SGHTS, CDR2 YDEGEE. The CDR3 sequence is 14 residues long. CDR3 DNA: TGTGCCAGCAGCTTCTCTAGCGGCTCCCACGAGCAGTACTTC. This codes for CASSFSSGSHEQYF.

CDR3 loop: CASSPPWGAGGAEAFF. The CDR3 region has the DNA TGTGCCAGCTCACCTCCCTGGGGGGCAGGGGGTGCTGAAGCTTTCTTT. The chain employs TRBV18 and TRBJ1-1; TRBD1 agrees at 7 bases. The J segment lost 6 bases and the V segment lost 3 bases, leaving 13 bases of the junction unmatched. Germline CDR1 and CDR2: KGHSH and LQKENI. The CDR3 sequence is 16 residues long.

This clonotype was seen at least ten times. The chain combines TRBV29-1 with TRBJ1-3; 7 bases line up with TRBD1. CDR3 size: 14 residues. The V gene end was trimmed by 4 bases and the J gene end by 4 bases; junction bases not matched to a gene: 7. Looked up from germline, CDR1 is SQVTM and CDR2 is ANQGSEA. CDR3 nucleotides: TGCAGCGTTGTGGCAGGGGGATCCGGAAACACCATATATTTT. Protein product: CSVVAGGSGNTIYF.

There are a few counts of this clonotype. The chain employs TRBV27 and TRBJ1-5; D gene uncertain. The ends were cut back, 3 bases at V and 3 bases at J, with 6 bases in the middle. CDR1 is MNHEY, CDR2 SMNVEV, per germline (reference sequence). The CDR3 contains 13 residues. The CDR3 DNA follows: TGTGCCAGCAGTTTGTTCGTCAATCAGCCCCAGCATTTT. This sequence encodes CASSLFVNQPQHF.

This clonotype was counted at least ten times. This chain links TRBV5-1 with TRBJ1-6; 9 positions agree with TRBD1. The CDR3 has 19 residues. V dropped 5 bases and J dropped 0; count of bases not matched to a gene: 12. The germline V gene encodes CDR1 SGHRS and CDR2 YFSETQ. The CDR3 nucleotides are TGCGCCAGCAGAAGCGGGACAGGGTCGATTAGCTCCTATAATTCACCCCTCCACTTT. Translating it yields CASRSGTGSISSYNSPLHF. The full variable domain, with the rest looked up from reference TRBV5-1 and TRBJ1-6, is KAGVTQTPRYLIKTRGQQVTLSCSPISGHRSVSWYQQTPGQGLQFLFEYFSETQRNKGNFPGRFSGRQFSNSRSEMNVSTLELGDSALYLCASRSGTGSISSYNSPLHFGNGTRLTVT.

The chain employs TRBV11-2 and TRBJ1-5; D perhaps matches TRBD1 (6 bases). This CDR3 contains 18 residues. Trimming took off 3 bases at V and 4 bases at J, with 22 bases between the two ends. Germline lookup yields CDR1 SGHAT and CDR2 FQNNGV. For the CDR3, the DNA is TGTGCCAGCAGCTTGGGGGGAGGGGGGGGGCTCCGTAATCAGCCCCAGCATTTT. It codes for CASSLGGGGGLRNQPQHF. Full variable domain (remainder filled in from reference TRBV11-2 and TRBJ1-5): EAGVAQSPRYKIIEKRQSVAFWCNPISGHATLYWYQQILGQGPKLLIQFQNNGVVDDSQLPKDRFSAERLKGVDSTLKIQPAKLEDSAVYLCASSLGGGGGLRNQPQHFGDGTRLSIL.

This clonotype appeared many times. The V and J genes are TRBV18 and TRBJ2-7, with D maybe TRBD1 (6 bases). The V gene's germline CDR1 is KGHSH and CDR2 LQKENI. The CDR3 length is 15 residues. V lost 3 bases and J lost 5, with 17 bases in between. CDR3 sequence: CASSPTGSLSHEQYF. The CDR3 DNA reads as TGTGCCAGCTCACCCACAGGGTCGTTAAGCCACGAGCAGTACTTC.

This clonotype was seen a handful of times. The chain employs TRBV27 and TRBJ2-5; D is ambiguous. With 2 bases removed from V and 1 base from J, the gap between germline ends came to 5 bases. Germline CDR1 is MNHEY and CDR2 is SMNVEV (reference sequence). The CDR3 is 13 amino acids. The CDR3 protein is CASSLKGQETQYF. CDR3 sequence (DNA): TGTGCCAGCAGTTTAAAGGGCCAAGAGACCCAGTACTTC.